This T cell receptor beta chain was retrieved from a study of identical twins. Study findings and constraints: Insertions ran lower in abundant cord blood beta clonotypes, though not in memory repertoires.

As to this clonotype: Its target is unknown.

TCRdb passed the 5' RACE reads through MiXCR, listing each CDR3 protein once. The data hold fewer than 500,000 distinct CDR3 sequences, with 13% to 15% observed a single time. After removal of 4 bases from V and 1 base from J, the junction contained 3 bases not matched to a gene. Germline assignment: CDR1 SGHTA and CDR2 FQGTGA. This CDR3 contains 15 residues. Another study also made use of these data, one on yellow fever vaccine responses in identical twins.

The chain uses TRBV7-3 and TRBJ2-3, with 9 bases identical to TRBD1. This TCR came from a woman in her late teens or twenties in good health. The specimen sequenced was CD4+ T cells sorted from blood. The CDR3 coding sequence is TGTGCCAGCAGCTCAGGGACAGGGCGCACAGATACGCAGTATTTT. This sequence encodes CASSSGTGRTDTQYF.